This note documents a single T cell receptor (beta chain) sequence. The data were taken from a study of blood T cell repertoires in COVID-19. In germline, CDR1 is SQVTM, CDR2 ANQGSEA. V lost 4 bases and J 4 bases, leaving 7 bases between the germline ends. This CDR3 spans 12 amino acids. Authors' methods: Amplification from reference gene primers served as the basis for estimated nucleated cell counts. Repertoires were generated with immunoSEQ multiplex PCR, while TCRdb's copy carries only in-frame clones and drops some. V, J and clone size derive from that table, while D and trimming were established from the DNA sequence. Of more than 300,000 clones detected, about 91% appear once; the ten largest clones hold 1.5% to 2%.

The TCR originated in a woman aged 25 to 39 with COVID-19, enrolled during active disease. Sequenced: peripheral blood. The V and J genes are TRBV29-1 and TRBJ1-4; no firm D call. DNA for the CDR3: TGCAGCGTTGGCAAGAGTAATGAAAAACTGTTTTTT. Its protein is CSVGKSNEKLFF.